The rows below give T cell receptor beta chains drawn from one sample of a study of blood T cell repertoires in COVID-19. TCRdb's copy holds only in-frame clones and misses some; the assay was immunoSEQ multiplex PCR. The sample holds 200,000 to 300,000 clones, roughly 90% seen once. Source material: peripheral blood. These receptors were collected from a man younger than 45 with active or convalescent COVID-19. The CDR3 runs from the conserved cysteine through the conserved F or W. A D gene is named only where the DNA matches it firmly. Only some rows state a clone size, as once, few, many or a class for expanded clones.

V: TRBV4-1
D: -
J: TRBJ2-5
size: -
DNA: TGCGCCAGCACCCCGGAGACCCAGTACTTC
CDR3: CASTPETQYF

V: TRBV2
D: TRBD1
J: TRBJ2-3
size: -
DNA: TGTGCCAGCATGACGGACAGGGGGCAGGCAGATACGCAGTATTTT
CDR3: CASMTDRGQADTQYF

V: TRBV4-1
D: -
J: TRBJ2-1
size: -
DNA: TGCGCCAGCAGTAGTCCAGGGGCACTCAATGAGCAGTTCTTC
CDR3: CASSSPGALNEQFF

V: TRBV14
D: -
J: TRBJ1-2
size: -
DNA: TGTGCCAGCAGCCCCATCCCTAACTATGGCTACACCTTC
CDR3: CASSPIPNYGYTF

V: TRBV6-1
D: -
J: TRBJ1-2
size: -
DNA: TGTGCCAGCAGCCCCCAACAGGTTAACTATGGCTACACCTTC
CDR3: CASSPQQVNYGYTF

V: TRBV5-5
D: -
J: TRBJ1-2
size: -
DNA: TGTGCCAGCAGCTTGACGGGGGGACTAATGAAGGGCTACACCTTC
CDR3: CASSLTGGLMKGYTF

V: TRBV6-4
D: -
J: TRBJ2-1
size: -
DNA: TGTGCCAGCAGTGACCCGGGGGGCGGTTACAATGAGCAGTTCTTC
CDR3: CASSDPGGGYNEQFF

V: TRBV4-2
D: -
J: TRBJ2-1
size: -
DNA: TGTGCCAGCAGCCAAGATGCGAGCAATGAGCAGTTCTTC
CDR3: CASSQDASNEQFF

V: TRBV6-5
D: -
J: TRBJ2-1
size: -
DNA: TGTGCCAGCAGTTACAGGACAAACAATGAGCAGTTCTTC
CDR3: CASSYRTNNEQFF

V: TRBV12-3/TRBV12-4
D: -
J: TRBJ2-2
size: -
DNA: TGTGCCAGCAGCGGACATTACACCGGGGAGCTGTTTTTT
CDR3: CASSGHYTGELFF

V: TRBV14
D: TRBD2
J: TRBJ2-5
size: -
DNA: TGTGCCAGCAGCCAAAGGACTAGCGGGGGACCCCAAGAGACCCAGTACTTC
CDR3: CASSQRTSGGPQETQYF

V: TRBV25-1
D: TRBD1
J: TRBJ1-1
size: -
DNA: TGTGCCAGCAGTGCACAGGGGCCCATGGGGGCAGCTTTCTTT
CDR3: CASSAQGPMGAAFF

V: TRBV5-6
D: TRBD1
J: TRBJ1-5
size: -
DNA: TGTGCCAGCAGCTTAATACAGGGGGCGCATAAGGCTCAGCCCCAGCATTTT
CDR3: CASSLIQGAHKAQPQHF

V: TRBV6-6
D: TRBD1
J: TRBJ2-6
size: -
DNA: TGTGCCAGCAGCCTGGACAGGGTAGGCCCAAACGTCCTGACTTTC
CDR3: CASSLDRVGPNVLTF

V: TRBV6-5
D: -
J: TRBJ1-5
size: -
DNA: TGTGCCAGCAGTTACTCTTTTGTCGGTCAGCCCCAGCATTTT
CDR3: CASSYSFVGQPQHF

V: TRBV19
D: TRBD2
J: TRBJ2-7
size: -
DNA: TGTGCCAGTAGTACAGCTAGCGGGTCCTACGAGCAGTACTTC
CDR3: CASSTASGSYEQYF

V: TRBV13
D: TRBD2
J: TRBJ2-5
size: -
DNA: TGTGCCAGCAGCGCGTCTTGGCGGGGGGGCGTAGAGACCCAGTACTTC
CDR3: CASSASWRGGVETQYF

V: TRBV7-9
D: -
J: TRBJ1-6
size: -
DNA: TGTGCCAGCAGCTTAAACAGAGCATGGCCCCTCCACTTT
CDR3: CASSLNRAWPLHF

V: TRBV7-9
D: TRBD1
J: TRBJ2-7
size: -
DNA: TGTGCCAGCAGCTTAGTGGGACAGGGACACGAGCAGTACTTC
CDR3: CASSLVGQGHEQYF

V: TRBV10-3
D: -
J: TRBJ2-5
size: -
DNA: TGTGCCATCGGTGTTTCGGAGACCCAGTACTTC
CDR3: CAIGVSETQYF

V: TRBV3-1/TRBV3-2
D: -
J: TRBJ1-2
size: -
DNA: TGTGCCAGCAGCCAGGAACAGGCTTACTATGGCTACACCTTC
CDR3: CASSQEQAYYGYTF

V: TRBV29-1
D: -
J: TRBJ1-2
size: -
DNA: TGCAGCGTTGGGGCAGTGAACTATGGCTACACCTTC
CDR3: CSVGAVNYGYTF

V: TRBV10-2
D: TRBD1
J: TRBJ1-1
size: -
DNA: TGCGCCAGCAACCCCAGCGCCAGGGGGACTGAAGCTTTCTTT
CDR3: CASNPSARGTEAFF

V: TRBV29-1
D: -
J: TRBJ1-1
size: once
DNA: TGCAGCGTTGAAGATCGGGGGAACACTGAAGCTTTCTTT
CDR3: CSVEDRGNTEAFF

V: TRBV6-5
D: TRBD1
J: TRBJ2-5
size: -
DNA: TGTGCCAGCAGGGGATCCAGGGGGCTGGTGGAGACCCAGTACTTC
CDR3: CASRGSRGLVETQYF

V: TRBV5-1
D: -
J: TRBJ1-1
size: -
DNA: TGCGCCAGCAGCAGGGGAACAGGGACCTACACTGAAGCTTTCTTT
CDR3: CASSRGTGTYTEAFF

V: TRBV9
D: TRBD1
J: TRBJ2-3
size: -
DNA: TGTGCCAGCAGCGTCGGACAGGGAGGAACGCCAGATACGCAGTATTTT
CDR3: CASSVGQGGTPDTQYF

V: TRBV2
D: TRBD2
J: TRBJ2-3
size: -
DNA: TGTGCCAGCAGGATACTAGCGGCAAACACAGATACGCAGTATTTT
CDR3: CASRILAANTDTQYF

V: TRBV19
D: -
J: TRBJ2-5
size: -
DNA: TGTGCCAGCCGACAGGTGGGCGAGACCCAGTACTTC
CDR3: CASRQVGETQYF

V: TRBV2
D: -
J: TRBJ2-1
size: -
DNA: TGTGCCAGCAGTGAAACCGGGAAAAGCTCCTACAATGAGCAGTTCTTC
CDR3: CASSETGKSSYNEQFF

V: TRBV4-1
D: -
J: TRBJ2-7
size: few
DNA: TGCGCCAGCAGCGGCCGGGACGGGACTTACGAGCAGTACTTC
CDR3: CASSGRDGTYEQYF

V: TRBV11-3
D: TRBD2
J: TRBJ2-5
size: -
DNA: TGTGCCAGCAGCTCAAGGACTAGCGGGGGGGCGCGGCAAGAGACCCAGTACTTC
CDR3: CASSSRTSGGARQETQYF

V: TRBV6-2/TRBV6-3
D: -
J: TRBJ1-5
size: once
DNA: TGTGCCAGCAGTTACTCCCAGGGCAGTCAGCCCCAGCATTTT
CDR3: CASSYSQGSQPQHF

V: TRBV10-3
D: -
J: TRBJ2-7
size: -
DNA: TGTGCCATCAGTGAGGCCCTAACCTACGAGCAGTACTTC
CDR3: CAISEALTYEQYF

V: TRBV2
D: -
J: TRBJ2-1
size: -
DNA: TGTGCCAGCAGGGACAGCGGGGTGTCCTACAATGAGCAGTTCTTC
CDR3: CASRDSGVSYNEQFF

V: TRBV6-5
D: TRBD1
J: TRBJ2-3
size: -
DNA: TGTGCCAGCTCCGGGACAGCTAGCACAGATACGCAGTATTTT
CDR3: CASSGTASTDTQYF

V: TRBV5-1
D: -
J: TRBJ1-4
size: -
DNA: TGCGCCAGCAGCCTAATCGTTGGTGCAACTAATGAAAAACTGTTTTTT
CDR3: CASSLIVGATNEKLFF

V: TRBV7-9
D: TRBD1
J: TRBJ1-2
size: -
DNA: TGTGCCAGCAGCCCTACAGGGGGCCGTGGCTACACCTTC
CDR3: CASSPTGGRGYTF

V: TRBV5-1
D: -
J: TRBJ2-3
size: once
DNA: TGCGCCAGCATGATTGGAGTAGCGAGCACAGATACGCAGTATTTT
CDR3: CASMIGVASTDTQYF

V: TRBV7-8
D: TRBD1
J: TRBJ2-7
size: -
DNA: TGTGCCAGCAGCACCCAACAGGGGACCCACGAGCAGTACTTC
CDR3: CASSTQQGTHEQYF

V: TRBV19
D: -
J: TRBJ2-5
size: -
DNA: TGTGCCAGTAGTGACTTCACAAAAGCCGGCCAAGAGACCCAGTACTTC
CDR3: CASSDFTKAGQETQYF

V: TRBV27
D: -
J: TRBJ1-2
size: once
DNA: TGTGCCAGCAGTTTCTCTGGGGCGTCATCCGCTGGCTACACCTTC
CDR3: CASSFSGASSAGYTF

V: TRBV4-2
D: TRBD2
J: TRBJ2-3
size: few
DNA: TGTGCCAGCAGCCACCTCAGCGGGGGCACAGATACGCAGTATTTT
CDR3: CASSHLSGGTDTQYF

V: TRBV18
D: TRBD2
J: TRBJ2-1
size: -
DNA: TGTGCCAGCTCACCTAACCTATATACGACTAGCGGGGGGGAAAATGAGCAGTTCTTC
CDR3: CASSPNLYTTSGGENEQFF

V: TRBV10-3
D: TRBD1
J: TRBJ2-5
size: -
DNA: TGTGCCACCGGGACAGGGGGCCAAGAGACCCAGTACTTC
CDR3: CATGTGGQETQYF

V: TRBV7-9
D: -
J: TRBJ2-7
size: -
DNA: TGTGCCAGCAGCCGCATAGGGGTTGAGCAGTACTTC
CDR3: CASSRIGVEQYF

V: TRBV18
D: TRBD1
J: TRBJ1-2
size: -
DNA: TGTGCCAGCTCACAGACAGGGGACAGTGGCTACACCTTC
CDR3: CASSQTGDSGYTF

V: TRBV14
D: TRBD1
J: TRBJ2-1
size: few
DNA: TGTGCCAGCAGCTTCGAGACAGGGCCAAGCTCCTACAATGAGCAGTTCTTC
CDR3: CASSFETGPSSYNEQFF

V: TRBV5-1
D: -
J: TRBJ1-2
size: -
DNA: TGCGCCAGCAGCTTGGATCTGGAGGGCTACACCTTC
CDR3: CASSLDLEGYTF